What follows is one T cell receptor (beta chain) and its context. Assay used: immunoSEQ multiplex PCR; TCRdb lists only in-frame clones, some missing. The table includes about 220,000 clones, 80% detected once. CDR1 and CDR2 from the germline V gene are SGHDN and FVKESK. CDR3 size: 13 residues. With 4 bases clipped from V and 3 bases from J, the junction kept 2 bases outside the gene matches. This record comes from a study of blood T cell repertoires in COVID-19. This chain connects TRBV14 to TRBJ1-1; the match to TRBD1 covers 7 bases. The origin of this receptor is a human donor in a cohort sampled during active COVID-19. What was sequenced was peripheral blood. CDR3 sequence: CASSLDRYTEAFF. CDR3 sequence (DNA): TGTGCCAGCAGCCTGGACAGGTACACTGAAGCTTTCTTT.